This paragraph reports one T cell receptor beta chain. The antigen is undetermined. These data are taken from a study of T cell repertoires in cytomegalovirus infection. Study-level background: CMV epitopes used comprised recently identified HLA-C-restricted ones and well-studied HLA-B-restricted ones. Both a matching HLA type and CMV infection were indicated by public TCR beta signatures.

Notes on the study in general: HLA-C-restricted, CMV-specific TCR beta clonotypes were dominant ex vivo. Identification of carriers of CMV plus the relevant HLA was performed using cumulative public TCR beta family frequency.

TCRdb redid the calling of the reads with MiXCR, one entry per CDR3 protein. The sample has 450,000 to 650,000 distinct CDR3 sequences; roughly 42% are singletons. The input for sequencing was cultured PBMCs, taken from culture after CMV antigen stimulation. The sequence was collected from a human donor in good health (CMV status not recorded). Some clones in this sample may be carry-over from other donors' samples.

Here the CDR3 reads CASSRSGRLTETQYF. In nucleotides, the CDR3 is TGTGCCAGCAGCCGTAGCGGGAGGCTAACAGAGACCCAGTACTTC. This chain uses TRBV7-2 with TRBJ2-5, with 10 bases identical to TRBD2. Germline lookup yields CDR1 SGHTA and CDR2 FQGNSA. The CDR3 covers 15 residues. With V trimmed by 5 bases and J by 4 bases, 7 bases remained unmatched.